The clone carrying this TCR beta chain was detected a few times. The source of the sample is a study of T-cell memory formation after mild COVID-19. TCRdb redid the calling of the 5' RACE reads with MiXCR, one entry per CDR3 protein. The sample yields about 13,000 distinct CDR3 sequences, around 15% seen once. Trimming stripped 4 bases from V and 5 bases from J, with 9 bases between. The CDR3 runs to 13 residues. Material for sequencing was PBMCs or a T cell subset sorted from them (not recorded which). This receptor was obtained from a young man who had mild COVID-19 (a few samples of this study predate the infection). Cell type and time point are not known. The chain joins TRBV12-3 or TRBV12-4 to TRBJ1-5; D not resolved. The CDR3 sequence: CASSYRGYQPQHF. CDR3 in DNA: TGTGCCAGCAGTTACAGAGGTTATCAGCCCCAGCATTTT.